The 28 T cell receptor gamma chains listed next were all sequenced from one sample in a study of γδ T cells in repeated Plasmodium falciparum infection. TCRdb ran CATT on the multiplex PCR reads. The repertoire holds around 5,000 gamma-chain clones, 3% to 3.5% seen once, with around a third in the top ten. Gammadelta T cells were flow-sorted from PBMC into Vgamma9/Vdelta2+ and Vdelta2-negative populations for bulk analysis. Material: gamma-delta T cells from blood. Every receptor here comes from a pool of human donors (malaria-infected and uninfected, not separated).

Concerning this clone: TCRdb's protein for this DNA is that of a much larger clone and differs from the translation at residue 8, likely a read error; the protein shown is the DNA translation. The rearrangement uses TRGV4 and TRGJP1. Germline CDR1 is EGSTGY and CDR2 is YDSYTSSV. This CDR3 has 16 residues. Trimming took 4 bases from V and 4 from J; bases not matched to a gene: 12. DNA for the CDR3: TGTGCCACCTGGGAGGGGGTATGTGGCACTGGTTGGTTCAAGATATTT. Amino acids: CATWEGVCGTGWFKIF.

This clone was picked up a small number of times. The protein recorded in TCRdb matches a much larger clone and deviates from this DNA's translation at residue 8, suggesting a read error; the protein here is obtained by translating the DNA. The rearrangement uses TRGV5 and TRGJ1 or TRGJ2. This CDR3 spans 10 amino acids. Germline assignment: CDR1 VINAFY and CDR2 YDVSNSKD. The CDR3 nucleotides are TGTGCCACCTGGGGCAATAAGGAACTCTTT. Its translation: CATWGNKELF.

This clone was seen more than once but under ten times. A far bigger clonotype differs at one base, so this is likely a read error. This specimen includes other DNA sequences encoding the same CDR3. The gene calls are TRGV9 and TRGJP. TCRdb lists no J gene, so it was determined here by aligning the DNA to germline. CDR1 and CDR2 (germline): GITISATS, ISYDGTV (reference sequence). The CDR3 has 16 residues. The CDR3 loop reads CALWENEELGKKIKVF. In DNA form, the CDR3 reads TGTGCCTTGTGGGAGAATGAAGAGCTGGGCAAAAAAATCAAGGTATTT.

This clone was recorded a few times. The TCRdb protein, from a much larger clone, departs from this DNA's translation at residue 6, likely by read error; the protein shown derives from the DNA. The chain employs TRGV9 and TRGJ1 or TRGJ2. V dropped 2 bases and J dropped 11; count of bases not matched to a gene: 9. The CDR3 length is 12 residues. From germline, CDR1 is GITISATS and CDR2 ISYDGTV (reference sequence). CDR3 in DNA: TGTGCCTTGTGGGAGGGGCTGGGACAGAAACTCTTT. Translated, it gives CALWEGLGQKLF.

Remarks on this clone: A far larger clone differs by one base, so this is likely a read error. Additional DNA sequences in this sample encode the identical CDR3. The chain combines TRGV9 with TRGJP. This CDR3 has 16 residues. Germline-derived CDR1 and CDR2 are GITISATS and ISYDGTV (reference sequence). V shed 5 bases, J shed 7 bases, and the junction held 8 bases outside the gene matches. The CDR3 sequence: CALWGYSELGKKIKVF. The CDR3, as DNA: TGTGCCTTGTGGGGTTACTCGGAGTTGGGCAAAAAAATCAAGGTATTT.

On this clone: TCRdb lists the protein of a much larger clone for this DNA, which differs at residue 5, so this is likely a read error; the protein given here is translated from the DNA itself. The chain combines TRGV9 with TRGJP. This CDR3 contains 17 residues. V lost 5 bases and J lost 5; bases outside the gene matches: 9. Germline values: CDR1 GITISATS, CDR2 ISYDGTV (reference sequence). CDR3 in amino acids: CALWGRTEELGKKIKVF. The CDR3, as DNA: TGTGCCTTGTGGGGACGAACTGAAGAGTTGGGCAAAAAAATCAAGGTATTT.

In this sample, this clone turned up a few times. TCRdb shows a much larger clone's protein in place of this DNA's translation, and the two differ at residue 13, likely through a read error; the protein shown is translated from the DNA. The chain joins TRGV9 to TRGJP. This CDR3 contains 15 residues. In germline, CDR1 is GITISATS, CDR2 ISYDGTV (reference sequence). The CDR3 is CALWKRELGKKIEVF. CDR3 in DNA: TGTGCCTTGTGGAAGCGTGAGTTGGGCAAAAAAATCGAGGTATTT.

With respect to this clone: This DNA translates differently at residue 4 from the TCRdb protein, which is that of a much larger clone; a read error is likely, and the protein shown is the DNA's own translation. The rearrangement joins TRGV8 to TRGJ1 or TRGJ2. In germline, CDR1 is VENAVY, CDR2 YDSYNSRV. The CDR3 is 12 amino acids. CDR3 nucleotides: TGTGCCACCCGGGACGATTATTATAAGAAACTCTTT. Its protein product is CATRDDYYKKLF.

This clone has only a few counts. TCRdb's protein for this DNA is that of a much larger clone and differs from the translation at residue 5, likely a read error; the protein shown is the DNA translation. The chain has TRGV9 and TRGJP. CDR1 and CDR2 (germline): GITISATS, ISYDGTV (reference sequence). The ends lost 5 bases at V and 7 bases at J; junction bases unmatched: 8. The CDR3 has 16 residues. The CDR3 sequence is CALWGGEELGKKIKVF. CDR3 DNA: TGTGCCTTGTGGGGGGGCGAGGAGTTGGGCAAAAAAATCAAGGTATTT.

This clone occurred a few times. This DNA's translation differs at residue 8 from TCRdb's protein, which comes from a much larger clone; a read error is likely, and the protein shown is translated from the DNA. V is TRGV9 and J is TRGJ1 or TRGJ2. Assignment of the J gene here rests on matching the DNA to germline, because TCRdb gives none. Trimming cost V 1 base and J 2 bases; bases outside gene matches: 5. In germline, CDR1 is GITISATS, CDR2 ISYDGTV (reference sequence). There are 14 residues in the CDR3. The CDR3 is CALWEVEDYYKKLF. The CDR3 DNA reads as TGTGCCTTGTGGGAGGTTGAGGATTATTATAAGAAACTCTTT.

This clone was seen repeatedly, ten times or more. This CDR3 is CALWEVLKELGKKIKVF. CDR3 in DNA: TGTGCCTTGTGGGAGGTGCTGAAAGAGTTGGGCAAAAAAATCAAGGTATTT. The chain combines TRGV9 with TRGJP. Per the germline V gene, CDR1 is GITISATS and CDR2 is ISYDGTV (reference sequence). With 0 bases clipped from V and 5 bases from J, the junction kept 4 bases outside the gene matches. The CDR3 loop spans 17 amino acids.

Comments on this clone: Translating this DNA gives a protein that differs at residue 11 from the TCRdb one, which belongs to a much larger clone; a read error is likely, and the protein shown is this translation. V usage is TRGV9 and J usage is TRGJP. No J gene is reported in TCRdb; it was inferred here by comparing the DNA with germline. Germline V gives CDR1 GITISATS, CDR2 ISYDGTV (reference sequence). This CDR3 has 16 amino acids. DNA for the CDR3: TGTGCCTTGTGGGAGGGCGAGGAGTTGGGCAGAAAAATCAAGGTATTT. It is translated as CALWEGEELGRKIKVF.

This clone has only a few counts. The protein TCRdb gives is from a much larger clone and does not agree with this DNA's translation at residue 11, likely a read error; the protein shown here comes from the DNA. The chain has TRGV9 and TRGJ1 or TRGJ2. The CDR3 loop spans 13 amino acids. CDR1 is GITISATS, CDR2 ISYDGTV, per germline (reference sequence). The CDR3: CALWEPHYYKNLF. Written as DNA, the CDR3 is TGTGCCTTGTGGGAGCCACATTATTATAAGAATCTCTTT.

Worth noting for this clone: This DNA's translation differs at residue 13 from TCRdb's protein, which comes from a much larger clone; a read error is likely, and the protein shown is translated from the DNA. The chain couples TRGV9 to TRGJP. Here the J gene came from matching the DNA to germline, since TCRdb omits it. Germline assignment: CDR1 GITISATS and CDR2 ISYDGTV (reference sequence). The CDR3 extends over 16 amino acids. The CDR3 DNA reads TGTGCCTTGTGGGAGCACTCAGAGTTGGGCAAAAAAACCAAGGTATTT. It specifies CALWEHSELGKKTKVF.

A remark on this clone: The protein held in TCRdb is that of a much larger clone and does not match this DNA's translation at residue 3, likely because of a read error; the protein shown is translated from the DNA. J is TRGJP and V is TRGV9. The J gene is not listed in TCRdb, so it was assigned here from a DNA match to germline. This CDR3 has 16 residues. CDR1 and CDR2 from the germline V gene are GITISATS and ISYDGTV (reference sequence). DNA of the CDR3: TGTGCCTCGTGGGAGGCCCCCCGGGAAGGCAAAAAAATCAAGGTATTT. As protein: CASWEAPREGKKIKVF.

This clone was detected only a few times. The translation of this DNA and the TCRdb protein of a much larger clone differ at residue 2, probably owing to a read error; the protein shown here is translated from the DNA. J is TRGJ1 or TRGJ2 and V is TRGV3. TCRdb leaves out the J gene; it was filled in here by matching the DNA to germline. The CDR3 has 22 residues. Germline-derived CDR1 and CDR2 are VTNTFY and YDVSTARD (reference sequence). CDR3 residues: CTTWDRRLVRTPTISNYYKKLF. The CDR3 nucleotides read TGTACCACCTGGGACAGGCGTTTAGTAAGGACGCCCACCATATCGAATTATTATAAGAAACTCTTT.

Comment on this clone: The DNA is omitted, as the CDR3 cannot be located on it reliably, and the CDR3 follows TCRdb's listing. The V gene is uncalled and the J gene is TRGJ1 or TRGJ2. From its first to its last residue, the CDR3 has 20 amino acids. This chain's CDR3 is CATWVSVCGIRNSLAVEQHF.

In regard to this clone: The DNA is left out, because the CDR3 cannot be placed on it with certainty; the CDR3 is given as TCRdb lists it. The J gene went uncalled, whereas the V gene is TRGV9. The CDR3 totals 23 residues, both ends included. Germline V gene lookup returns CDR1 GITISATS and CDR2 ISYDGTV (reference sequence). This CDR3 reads CACDPPNAWDTRQMFFGTGIKLF.

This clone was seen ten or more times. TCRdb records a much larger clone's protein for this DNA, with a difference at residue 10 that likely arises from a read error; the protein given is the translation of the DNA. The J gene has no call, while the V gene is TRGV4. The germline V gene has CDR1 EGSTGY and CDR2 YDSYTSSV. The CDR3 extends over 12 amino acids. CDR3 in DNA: TGTGCCACCTGGGTTAGTGATTGGATCGAGACGTTT. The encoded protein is CATWVSDWIETF.

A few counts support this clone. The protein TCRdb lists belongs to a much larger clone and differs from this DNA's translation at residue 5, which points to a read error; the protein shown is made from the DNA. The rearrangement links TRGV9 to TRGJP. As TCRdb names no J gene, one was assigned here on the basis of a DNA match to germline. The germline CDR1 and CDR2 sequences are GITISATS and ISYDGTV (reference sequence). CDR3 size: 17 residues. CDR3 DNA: TGTGCCTTGTGGGGGGTGCACGCGGAGTTGGGCAAAAAAATCAAGGTATTT. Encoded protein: CALWGVHAELGKKIKVF.

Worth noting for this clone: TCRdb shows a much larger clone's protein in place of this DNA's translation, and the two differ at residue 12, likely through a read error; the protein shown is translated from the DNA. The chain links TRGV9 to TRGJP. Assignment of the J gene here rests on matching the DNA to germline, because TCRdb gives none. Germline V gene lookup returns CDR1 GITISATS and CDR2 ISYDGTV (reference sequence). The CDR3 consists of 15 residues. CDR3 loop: CALWEESLGKKVKVF. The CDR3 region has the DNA TGTGCCTTGTGGGAGGAGTCGTTGGGCAAAAAAGTCAAGGTATTT.

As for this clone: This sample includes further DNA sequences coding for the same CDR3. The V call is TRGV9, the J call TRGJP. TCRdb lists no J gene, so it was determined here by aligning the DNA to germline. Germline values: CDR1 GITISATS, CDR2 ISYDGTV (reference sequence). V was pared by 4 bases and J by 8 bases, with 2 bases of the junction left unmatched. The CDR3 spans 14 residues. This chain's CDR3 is CALWEQLGKKIKVF. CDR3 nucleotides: TGTGCCTTGTGGGAACAGTTGGGCAAAAAAATCAAGGTATTT.

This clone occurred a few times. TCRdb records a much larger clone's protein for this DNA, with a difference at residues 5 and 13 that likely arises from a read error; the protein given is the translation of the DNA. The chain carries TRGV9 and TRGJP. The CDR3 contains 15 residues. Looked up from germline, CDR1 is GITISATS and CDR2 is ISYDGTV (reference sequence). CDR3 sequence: CALWNSELGKKIRVF. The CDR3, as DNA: TGTGCCTTGTGGAATTCCGAGTTGGGCAAAAAAATCAGGGTATTT.

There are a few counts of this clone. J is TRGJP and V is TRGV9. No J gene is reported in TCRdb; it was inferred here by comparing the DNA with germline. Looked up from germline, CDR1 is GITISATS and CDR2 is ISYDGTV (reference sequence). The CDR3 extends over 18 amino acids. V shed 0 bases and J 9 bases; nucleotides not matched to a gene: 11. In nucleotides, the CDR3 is TGTGCCTTGTGGGAGGTGCAATCTCCGGGGTTGGGCAAAAAAATCAAGGTATTT. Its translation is CALWEVQSPGLGKKIKVF.

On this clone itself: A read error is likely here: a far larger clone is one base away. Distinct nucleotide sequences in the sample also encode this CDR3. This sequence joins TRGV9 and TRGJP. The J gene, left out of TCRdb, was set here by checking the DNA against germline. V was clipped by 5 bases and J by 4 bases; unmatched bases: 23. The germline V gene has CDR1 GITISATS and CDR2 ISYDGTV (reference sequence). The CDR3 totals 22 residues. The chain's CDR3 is CALWGSKGSRWSQELGKKIKVF. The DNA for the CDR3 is TGTGCCTTGTGGGGGAGTAAAGGGTCTCGCTGGTCTCAAGAGTTGGGCAAAAAAATCAAGGTATTT.

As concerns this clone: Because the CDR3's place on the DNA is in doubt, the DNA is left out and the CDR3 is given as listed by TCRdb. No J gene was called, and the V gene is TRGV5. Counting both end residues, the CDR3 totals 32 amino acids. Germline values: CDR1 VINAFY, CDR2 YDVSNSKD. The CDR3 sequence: CATWDSLLIIRNSLAVEQHLLSQVSIGRIQHF.

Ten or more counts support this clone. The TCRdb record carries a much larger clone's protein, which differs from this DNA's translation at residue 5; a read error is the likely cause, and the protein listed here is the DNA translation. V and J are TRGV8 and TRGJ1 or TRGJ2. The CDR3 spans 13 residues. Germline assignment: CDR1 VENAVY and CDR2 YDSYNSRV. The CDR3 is CATWGRRRYKKLF. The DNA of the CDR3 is TGTGCCACCTGGGGTAGGCGGAGGTATAAGAAACTCTTT.

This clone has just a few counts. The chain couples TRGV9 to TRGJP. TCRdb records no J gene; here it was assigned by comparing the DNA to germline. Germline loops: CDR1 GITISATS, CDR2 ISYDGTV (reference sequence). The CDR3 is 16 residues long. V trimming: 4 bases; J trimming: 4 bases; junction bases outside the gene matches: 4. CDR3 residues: CALWDFQELGKKIKVF. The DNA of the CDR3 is TGTGCCTTGTGGGACTTCCAAGAGTTGGGCAAAAAAATCAAGGTATTT.